Shown below are 18 T cell receptor beta chains from a single sample sequenced in a study of human T cells and chemical hapten exposure. TCRdb fed the RACE reads into MiXCR, producing one record per CDR3 protein. Of some 54,000 distinct CDR3 sequences detected, 8.5% to 10% appear once; the ten largest clones hold about 1.7%. Time point noted: patch test 2, 6 weeks after DPC sensitization. Described treatment: therapeutic diphenylcyclopropenone sensitization with weekly scalp DPC. This specimen consisted of whole blood, obtained in connection with sensitization to the hapten diphenylcyclopropenone (DPC). The source is a woman aged 45 to 65 with alopecia areata. Some clones in this sample may be carry-over from other donors' samples.

V usage is TRBV6-1 and J usage is TRBJ2-7, with 9 bases that match TRBD1. Germline CDR1 MNHNS, CDR2 SASEGT. Trimming at V came to 8 bases and at J to 4 bases, leaving 9 bases not matched to a gene. The CDR3 totals 14 residues. The CDR3 here is CASQGTGPPYEQYF. Written as DNA, the CDR3 is TGTGCCAGCCAGGGGACAGGGCCACCTTACGAGCAGTACTTC.

This clonotype was seen repeatedly, ten times or more. This rearrangement joins TRBV28 to TRBJ2-7; D uncertain. Germline V lookup: CDR1 MDHEN, CDR2 SYDVKM. The CDR3 covers 12 residues. V shed 2 bases and J shed 9 bases, with 11 bases lying between them. The CDR3 protein is CASSLNPMGQYF. The CDR3 DNA follows: TGTGCCAGCAGTTTAAACCCAATGGGGCAGTACTTC.

Many counts were recorded for this clonotype. This chain links TRBV11-2 with TRBJ2-3, with D perhaps TRBD1 (6 bases). The V gene lost 5 bases and the J gene lost 2 bases, with 11 bases spanning the gap. The germline V gene has CDR1 SGHAT and CDR2 FQNNGV. The CDR3 consists of 14 residues. CDR3 residues: CASSVGQFTDTQYF. CDR3 nucleotides: TGTGCCAGCAGCGTGGGACAATTCACAGATACGCAGTATTTT.

The J gene is TRBJ1-4, the V gene TRBV4-3; D is possibly TRBD1 (5 bases). The CDR3 contains 16 residues. The V gene lost 6 bases and the J gene lost 2 bases, with 16 bases spanning the gap. Germline CDR1 is LGHNA and CDR2 is YSLEER. As DNA, the CDR3 is TGCGCCAGCAGACCTACTCAGACAGCCACTAATGAAAAACTGTTTTTT. It specifies CASRPTQTATNEKLFF.

This clonotype was counted a few times. The chain is built from TRBV20-1 and TRBJ1-1; a possible D gene is TRBD1 (6 bases). The CDR3 has 15 residues. Germline loops: CDR1 DFQATT, CDR2 SNEGSKA (reference sequence). The CDR3, as DNA: TGCAGCGCTGAGGGGGGCAACTGGCTGAACACTGAAGCTTTCTTT. Translated, it gives CSAEGGNWLNTEAFF.

In its sample, this clonotype was seen many times. The chain combines TRBV6-2 or TRBV6-3 with TRBJ2-1, with 12 bases aligning to TRBD2. CDR3 length: 14 amino acids. The ends lost 7 bases at V and 9 bases at J; junction bases unmatched: 7. Germline loops: CDR1 MNHEY, CDR2 SVGEGT. The CDR3 protein is CASILAGGPGEQFF. In DNA, the CDR3 is TGTGCCAGCATCCTAGCGGGGGGGCCCGGTGAGCAGTTCTTC.

This CDR3 reads CASSLFPNTEAFF. The CDR3 region has the DNA TGTGCCAGCAGCTTGTTTCCGAACACTGAAGCTTTCTTT. The chain recombines TRBV5-6 with TRBJ1-1; D uncertain. From germline, CDR1 is SGHDT and CDR2 YYEEEE. This CDR3 has 13 amino acids. V shed 1 base and J shed 1 base, with 5 bases lying between them.

The gene calls are TRBV12-3 or TRBV12-4 and TRBJ1-3, with TRBD1 matching 9 bases. Trimming removed 5 bases from V and 0 bases from J; junction bases left unmatched: 5. There are 16 residues in the CDR3. The CDR3 loop is CASSRDRASSGNTIYF. The CDR3 nucleotides read TGTGCCAGCAGTCGGGACAGGGCGAGCTCTGGAAACACCATATATTTT.

The chain is built from TRBV7-6 and TRBJ2-5; D unresolved. This CDR3 comprises 14 residues. CDR1 is SGHVS, CDR2 FNYEAQ, per germline. Trimming cost V 3 bases and J 4 bases, with 12 bases left between them. The CDR3 DNA reads as TGTGCCAGCAGCTTCGACATATCGACAGAGACCCAGTACTTC. This sequence encodes CASSFDISTETQYF.

This clonotype showed up just a few times. One end of the junction does not line up with germline, which may come from a read error. The chain has TRBV7-7 and TRBJ2-5; 7 bases agree with TRBD1. The germline V gene has CDR1 SSHAT and CDR2 FNYEAQ (reference sequence). CDR3 length equals 16 residues. CDR3: CASSSVQGNIQETQYF. CDR3 coding DNA: TGTGCTAGCAGCTCCGTACAGGGGAACATCCAAGAGACCCAGTACTTC.

This clonotype has ten or more counts. CDR3: CASSQVSGINTEAFF. In DNA form, the CDR3 reads TGCGCCAGCAGCCAAGTGTCCGGTATCAACACTGAAGCTTTCTTT. The chain carries TRBV4-3 and TRBJ1-1; the D is unclear. The CDR3 is 15 amino acids. V was trimmed by 1 base and J by 2 bases, leaving 11 bases between them. Germline CDR1 is LGHNA and CDR2 is YSLEER.

This clonotype was detected ten times or more. The chain uses TRBV29-1 and TRBJ2-3, with a tentative D call TRBD2 (6 bases). In germline, CDR1 is SQVTM, CDR2 ANQGSEA. Between the trimmed V and J ends, which lost 5 bases and 6 bases, there was a span of 15 bases. This CDR3 is 13 amino acids long. The CDR3 sequence: CSVPGLTADTQYF. CDR3 DNA: TGCAGCGTTCCGGGACTCACCGCGGATACGCAGTATTTT.

This clonotype was found a few times. This chain connects TRBV5-1 to TRBJ2-7; 7 nucleotides match TRBD2. In germline, CDR1 is SGHRS, CDR2 YFSETQ. Germline trimming cut 3 bases from V and 2 bases from J; bases unmatched to any gene: 8. This CDR3 contains 15 residues. The CDR3 reads CASSYLSSGAYEQYF. CDR3 sequence (DNA): TGCGCCAGCAGCTATCTATCTAGCGGAGCCTACGAGCAGTACTTC.

The J gene is TRBJ2-3, the V gene TRBV4-2; 7 bases are a match to TRBD2. Germline values: CDR1 LGHNA, CDR2 YNFKEQ. V gave up 4 bases and J gave up 0 bases; unmatched junction bases: 7. The CDR3 length is 16 residues. The CDR3 DNA follows: TGTGCCAGCAGCCTTGGGACTATGACTAGCACAGATACGCAGTATTTT. Protein product: CASSLGTMTSTDTQYF.

The genes are TRBV18 and TRBJ2-3; 9 bases line up with TRBD2. This CDR3 spans 17 amino acids. The germline gives CDR1 KGHSH, CDR2 LQKENI. J lost 4 bases, V lost 1 base, and 9 bases had no gene match. The CDR3 protein is CASSPLSGGTTADTQYF. The CDR3 nucleotides read TGTGCCAGCTCACCACTTAGCGGGGGAACCACTGCAGATACGCAGTATTTT.

The chain employs TRBV4-1 and TRBJ2-7; TRBD1 might be the D (6 bases). V gave up 0 bases and J gave up 2 bases, with 14 bases separating them. The germline gives CDR1 MGHRA, CDR2 YSYEKL. The CDR3 has 16 amino acids. The CDR3 DNA sequence: TGCGCCAGCAGCCAAGAACTTGTCAGGGGCCCCTACGAGCAGTACTTC. It translates to CASSQELVRGPYEQYF.

Here the CDR3 DNA reads TGTGCCAGCAGCTTCCGCCCGGGAAGGGTTTCAGATACGCAGTATTTT. Translated: CASSFRPGRVSDTQYF. The rearrangement uses TRBV7-9 and TRBJ2-3, with a weak D call TRBD2 (5 bases). CDR1 and CDR2 (germline): SEHNR, FQNEAQ (reference sequence). Between the trimmed V and J ends, which lost 3 bases and 4 bases, there was a span of 17 bases. This CDR3 is built from 16 residues.

The chain carries TRBV28 and TRBJ1-2; perhaps TRBD1 as D (5 bases). Germline loops: CDR1 MDHEN, CDR2 SYDVKM. This CDR3 contains 13 residues. Deletions cut 5 bases from V and 4 bases from J, with 11 bases between. The CDR3 sequence: CASSARGPYGYTF. CDR3 bases: TGTGCCAGCAGTGCACGGGGCCCCTATGGCTACACCTTC.